Shown below are 20 T cell receptor beta chains from a single sample sequenced in a study of blood T cell repertoires in COVID-19. Some clones are missing from TCRdb's copy, which holds only in-frame ones; the method was immunoSEQ multiplex PCR. Of 70,000 to 90,000 clones listed, 83% are singletons. Sequenced: peripheral blood. The receptors shown here come from a woman of 80 years or more with acute or convalescent COVID-19.

The chain carries TRBV7-6 and TRBJ2-1; TRBD2 matches at 11 bases. Looked up from germline, CDR1 is SGHVS and CDR2 is FNYEAQ. Unmatched junction bases numbered 6, after V lost 5 bases and J lost 6 bases. The CDR3 contains 15 residues. The CDR3: CASSGIAGGGNEQFF. The CDR3 DNA is TGTGCCAGCAGCGGGATAGCGGGGGGGGGCAATGAGCAGTTCTTC.

The J gene is TRBJ1-1, the V gene TRBV5-1; TRBD1 might be the D (6 bases). Germline loops: CDR1 SGHRS, CDR2 YFSETQ. The CDR3 is 12 residues long. V was clipped by 2 bases and J by 4 bases, with 6 bases between them. CDR3 in amino acids: CASSFRGTEAFF. The DNA for the CDR3 is TGCGCCAGCAGCTTCAGGGGCACTGAAGCTTTCTTT.

The V and J genes are TRBV2 and TRBJ2-3; no reliable D call. There are 15 residues in the CDR3. The ends were cut back, 4 bases at V and 1 base at J, with 12 bases in the middle. Germline CDR1 is SNHLY and CDR2 is FYNNEI. In nucleotides, the CDR3 is TGTGCCAGCAGTGGTACGACTCTAGGCACAGATACGCAGTATTTT. It encodes CASSGTTLGTDTQYF.

This clone has a handful of counts. The chain joins TRBV6-5 to TRBJ2-2; 8 positions agree with TRBD2. V gave up 5 bases and J gave up 7 bases; unmatched junction bases: 9. There are 15 residues in the CDR3. CDR1 is MNHEY and CDR2 is SVGAGI in the germline V gene. The CDR3 DNA reads TGTGCCAGCAGTAACCCGGGACTAGTTGTCGGGGAGCTGTTTTTT. Residues: CASSNPGLVVGELFF.

V gene TRBV15 combines with J gene TRBJ1-2; D gene unclear. Looked up from germline, CDR1 is LNHNV and CDR2 is YYDKDF (reference sequence). V dropped 0 bases and J dropped 0 bases, with 5 bases sitting between them. The CDR3 covers 14 residues. The CDR3 sequence is CATSRDNSNYGYTF. Written as DNA, the CDR3 is TGTGCCACCAGCAGAGACAATTCTAACTATGGCTACACCTTC.

This clone has just one count. This chain links TRBV19 with TRBJ2-3, with no clear D. The CDR3 loop spans 13 amino acids. The germline V gene has CDR1 LNHDA and CDR2 SQIVND (reference sequence). The V and J ends lost 3 bases and 2 bases respectively, with 6 bases between them. CDR3 sequence (DNA): TGTGCCAGTAGTATGGGCCCCACAGATACGCAGTATTTT. It translates to CASSMGPTDTQYF.

The J gene is TRBJ1-6, the V gene TRBV11-2, with D perhaps TRBD1 (5 bases). CDR1 is SGHAT and CDR2 is FQNNGV in the germline V gene. V lost 0 bases, J lost 11 bases, and 14 bases lay in between. The CDR3 runs 15 residues. The CDR3 DNA reads as TGTGCCAGCAGCTTAGATTTTTCAGGGACTACACCCCTCCACTTT. Its translation is CASSLDFSGTTPLHF.

This clone was counted a few times. This chain joins TRBV15 and TRBJ1-4, with D maybe TRBD1 (5 bases). Germline-derived CDR1 and CDR2 are LNHNV and YYDKDF (reference sequence). Trimming shortened V by 3 bases and J by 7 bases, and 12 bases separated the two germline ends. The CDR3 totals 14 residues. CDR3 bases: TGTGCCACCAGCAGCGACAGTCTTCCTGAAAAACTGTTTTTT. It codes for CATSSDSLPEKLFF.

The V gene is TRBV3-1 (or the pseudogene TRBV3-2), the J gene TRBJ1-2; D gene unclear. Germline-derived CDR1 and CDR2 are LGHDT and YNNKEL (reference sequence). Trimming removed 2 bases from V and 10 bases from J, with 11 bases in between. The CDR3 extends over 12 amino acids. As DNA, the CDR3 is TGTGCCAGCAGCCAAAGGCGGAGAAACTACACCTTC. Encoded protein: CASSQRRRNYTF.

The rearrangement joins TRBV3-1 (or the pseudogene TRBV3-2) to TRBJ2-2; 9 bases agree with TRBD1. The CDR3 is 15 residues long. V shed 6 bases, J shed 2 bases, and the junction held 4 bases outside the gene matches. CDR1 and CDR2 (germline): LGHDT, YNNKEL (reference sequence). The CDR3 region is CASRNRGQNTGELFF. CDR3 coding DNA: TGTGCCAGCAGAAACAGGGGGCAAAACACCGGGGAGCTGTTTTTT.

The chain carries TRBV18 and TRBJ1-2, with TRBD1 identical over 7 bases. V trimming: 5 bases; J trimming: 3 bases; junction bases outside the gene matches: 3. This CDR3 spans 13 amino acids. Germline CDR1 and CDR2: KGHSH and LQKENI. The CDR3 loop is CASSEGADYGYTF. CDR3 coding DNA: TGTGCCAGCTCAGAGGGGGCGGACTATGGCTACACCTTC. Filled out from reference TRBV18 and TRBJ1-2, the complete variable domain reads NAGVMQNPRHLVRRRGQEARLRCSPMKGHSHVYWYRQLPEEGLKFMVYLQKENIIDESGMPKERFSAEFPKEGPSILRIQQVVRGDSAAYFCASSEGADYGYTFGSGTRLTVV.

The chain's CDR3 is CASSANPGSGYEQYF. CDR3 in DNA: TGTGCCAGCAGCGCAAACCCGGGATCGGGGTACGAGCAGTACTTC. The genes are TRBV7-2 and TRBJ2-7; D might be TRBD2 (5 bases). V lost 5 bases, J lost 4 bases, and 18 bases lay in between. CDR1 is SGHTA and CDR2 is FQGNSA in the germline V gene. The CDR3 length is 15 residues. Complete variable domain (other parts from reference TRBV7-2 and TRBJ2-7): GAGVSQSPSNKVTEKGKDVELRCDPISGHTALYWYRQSLGQGLEFLIYFQGNSAPDKSGLPSDRFSAERTGGSVSTLTIQRTQQEDSAVYLCASSANPGSGYEQYFGPGTRLTVT.

This CDR3 is CASGRLRDRQNSNQPQHF. In DNA, the CDR3 is TGTGCCAGCGGACGTCTTAGAGACAGGCAAAATAGCAATCAGCCCCAGCATTTT. This chain uses TRBV19 with TRBJ1-5, with D perhaps matching TRBD1 (6 bases). CDR1 and CDR2 (germline): LNHDA, SQIVND (reference sequence). The CDR3 extends over 18 amino acids. Trimming stripped 9 bases from V and 0 bases from J, with 24 bases between.

This clone was seen a few times. In DNA, the CDR3 is TGTGCCAGCAGTTATACGGGCGGGGGGGCCACGTTCTTC. Its translation is CASSYTGGGATFF. The V call is TRBV6-6, the J call TRBJ2-1; 9 nucleotides agree with TRBD2. The CDR3 is made up of 13 amino acids. V lost 3 bases and J lost 15; bases outside the gene matches: 9. Germline assignment: CDR1 MNHNY and CDR2 SVGAGI (reference sequence).

This sequence joins TRBV5-1 and TRBJ1-4; 7 bases align to TRBD1. The CDR3 is 14 amino acids. Germline loops: CDR1 SGHRS, CDR2 YFSETQ. The V and J ends lost 5 bases and 8 bases, in that order; junction bases with no gene match: 9. This CDR3 is CASRTGEGGEKLFF. The CDR3 DNA follows: TGCGCCAGCAGAACGGGGGAAGGGGGCGAAAAACTGTTTTTT.

This chain connects TRBV27 to TRBJ2-1, with a weak D call TRBD2 (6 bases). The CDR3 contains 13 residues. From germline, CDR1 is MNHEY and CDR2 SMNVEV (reference sequence). V lost 5 bases to trimming and J lost 6 bases, with 11 bases between them. DNA of the CDR3: TGTGCCAGCAGTATGGGACTTCTCAATGAGCAGTTCTTC. This encodes CASSMGLLNEQFF.

The table lists this clone with a count of one. The chain links TRBV18 to TRBJ2-7; the match to TRBD1 covers 7 bases. CDR3 length: 15 amino acids. Trimming cost V 3 bases and J 3 bases; bases outside gene matches: 8. Germline V gives CDR1 KGHSH, CDR2 LQKENI. The CDR3 DNA reads TGTGCCAGCTCACCTGGGCAGGGGGATATCTACGAGCAGTACTTC. Translation gives CASSPGQGDIYEQYF.

This clone was counted between two and nine times. The chain recombines TRBV10-3 with TRBJ2-3; the match to TRBD1 covers 8 bases. Trimming took 2 bases from V and 1 from J; bases not matched to a gene: 5. CDR1 and CDR2 (germline): ENHRY, SYGVKD. The CDR3 spans 16 residues. This CDR3 reads CAISEPQTGGTDTQYF. Here the CDR3 DNA reads TGTGCCATCAGTGAGCCACAGACAGGGGGCACAGATACGCAGTATTTT.

Here the CDR3 DNA reads TGTGCCAGTAGTATTAGGGGTAGCGGGGGCCTGCAAGAGACCCAGTACTTC. Translated: CASSIRGSGGLQETQYF. This chain uses TRBV19 with TRBJ2-5; 9 bases map to TRBD2. The germline V gene has CDR1 LNHDA and CDR2 SQIVND (reference sequence). V lost 3 bases to trimming and J lost 2 bases; unmatched junction nucleotides: 10. The CDR3 is 17 amino acids.

The V gene is TRBV9, the J gene TRBJ1-2; the D gene is possibly TRBD1 (5 bases). The germline V gene encodes CDR1 SGDLS and CDR2 YYNGEE. V lost 0 bases and J 8 bases, leaving 14 bases between the germline ends. This CDR3 is built from 14 residues. The CDR3 sequence is CASSVGPTGGGYTF. The CDR3 DNA follows: TGTGCCAGCAGCGTAGGTCCTACAGGTGGGGGCTACACCTTC. The variable domain in full, with the rest retrieved from reference TRBV9 and TRBJ1-2, is DSGVTQTPKHLITATGQRVTLRCSPRSGDLSVYWYQQSLDQGLQFLIQYYNGEERAKGNILERFSAQQFPDLHSELNLSSLELGDSALYFCASSVGPTGGGYTFGSGTRLTVV.